The 14 T cell receptor beta chains below all came from one sample that was sequenced in a study of OX40 agonist ivuxolimab in advanced cancers. Here immunoSEQ multiplex PCR was the method, and the copy in TCRdb shows in-frame clones only, minus some. The sample lists fewer than 90,000 clones; around 87% were seen once. Material: CD4+ or CD8+ T cells sorted from blood, obtained in a trial of the OX40 agonist ivuxolimab. These receptors all stem from an adult with an advanced solid tumor such as melanoma, head and neck, liver or kidney cancer.

V is TRBV19 and J is TRBJ1-1; D remains unclear. This CDR3 comprises 13 residues. Trimming took off 6 bases at V and 1 base at J, with 9 bases between the two ends. Germline CDR1 is LNHDA and CDR2 is SQIVND (reference sequence). In nucleotides, the CDR3 is TGTGCCAGTAGCCTACACGGGAACACTGAAGCTTTCTTT. This sequence encodes CASSLHGNTEAFF.

V usage is TRBV6-5 and J usage is TRBJ2-7, with D unclear. CDR1 is MNHEY and CDR2 is SVGAGI in the germline V gene. The CDR3 has 11 amino acids. V lost 10 bases, J lost 4 bases, and 11 bases lay in between. The CDR3 here is CATLGLYEQYF. The CDR3 coding sequence is TGTGCCACCTTGGGATTATACGAGCAGTACTTC.

The chain is built from TRBV28 and TRBJ2-7; D may be TRBD2 (5 bases). From germline, CDR1 is MDHEN and CDR2 SYDVKM. The CDR3 has 14 residues. The V gene lost 6 bases and the J gene lost 1 base, with 13 bases spanning the gap. CDR3 bases: TGTGCCAGCAGCCCGGCGGGCGGTTCCTACGAGCAGTACTTC. Protein sequence: CASSPAGGSYEQYF.

V usage is TRBV28 and J usage is TRBJ1-1; D perhaps matches TRBD1 (6 bases). Germline loops: CDR1 MDHEN, CDR2 SYDVKM. The CDR3 sequence is 15 residues long. V dropped 1 base and J dropped 1 base, with 10 bases sitting between them. The CDR3 is CASSLSTGRNTEAFF. The CDR3 DNA is TGTGCCAGCAGTTTATCTACAGGGAGGAACACTGAAGCTTTCTTT.

The V gene is TRBV27, the J gene TRBJ1-2; D gene ambiguous. In germline, CDR1 is MNHEY, CDR2 SMNVEV (reference sequence). CDR3 length equals 16 residues. V lost 5 bases and J lost 6, with 22 bases in between. The CDR3 bases are TGTGCCAGCAGTCCATCCATCGGGCAGCAAGAAAATGGCTACACCTTC. Translating gives CASSPSIGQQENGYTF.

The chain combines TRBV27 with TRBJ2-3; D is perhaps TRBD2 (6 bases). V was shortened by 6 bases and J by 10 bases, with 14 bases between the two germline ends. Germline V gene lookup returns CDR1 MNHEY and CDR2 SMNVEV (reference sequence). The CDR3 totals 12 residues. The CDR3 loop is CASRNRGEAQYF. The CDR3 DNA is TGTGCCAGCAGGAACCGCGGGGAGGCGCAGTATTTT.

CDR3 coding DNA: TGCAGCGTTGGACTAGCGGCGCCAGGGCACGCTGAGCAGTTCTTC. Translating gives CSVGLAAPGHAEQFF. The rearrangement links TRBV29-1 to TRBJ2-1; TRBD2 agrees at 9 bases. With 4 bases clipped from V and 9 bases from J, the junction kept 13 bases outside the gene matches. The length of the CDR3 is 15 residues. Germline V gene data show CDR1 as SQVTM and CDR2 as ANQGSEA.

This chain joins TRBV6-5 and TRBJ1-1; perhaps TRBD1 as D (5 bases). Germline V gene data show CDR1 as MNHEY and CDR2 as SVGAGI. The CDR3 totals 11 residues. Trimming left V 3 bases short and J 11 bases short, with 10 bases between. The CDR3 is CASSYFGTAFF. Written as DNA, the CDR3 is TGTGCCAGCAGTTATTTCGGGACGGCTTTCTTT.

This rearrangement joins TRBV4-3 to TRBJ1-4; no firm D call. Germline V gives CDR1 LGHNA, CDR2 YSLEER. The CDR3 sequence is 15 residues long. V lost 2 bases to trimming and J lost 2 bases, with 9 bases between them. CDR3 sequence: CASSQLGSTNEKLFF. As DNA, the CDR3 is TGCGCCAGCAGCCAACTGGGTTCCACTAATGAAAAACTGTTTTTT.

V usage is TRBV19 and J usage is TRBJ1-5; D possibly corresponds to TRBD1 (6 bases). Germline V gene lookup returns CDR1 LNHDA and CDR2 SQIVND (reference sequence). V shed 1 base and J shed 3 bases, with 10 bases lying between them. The CDR3 runs to 15 residues. CDR3 DNA sequence: TGTGCCAGTAGTATAGCAGGGGCGGACAATCAGCCCCAGCATTTT. Translating it yields CASSIAGADNQPQHF.

In its sample, this clone was seen once. V is TRBV5-1 and J is TRBJ1-1; a possible D gene is TRBD1 (6 bases). Germline loops: CDR1 SGHRS, CDR2 YFSETQ. CDR3 length: 14 amino acids. Trimming took 4 bases from V and 6 from J, leaving 16 bases between them. The CDR3 nucleotides are TGCGCCAGCAGCCCAACATTACAGGGCTCTGAAGCTTTCTTT. Protein product: CASSPTLQGSEAFF.

The chain carries TRBV21-1 and TRBJ1-2; the D call TRBD1 from the table was never checked on the DNA. TRBV21-1 is a pseudogene. The CDR3 extends over 15 amino acids. This chain's CDR3 is CASSKLTGSNYGYTF. The DNA for the CDR3 is TGTGCCAGCAGCAAACTGACAGGATCTAACTATGGCTACACCTTC.

V gene TRBV5-1 combines with J gene TRBJ2-2; 11 bases are shared with TRBD1. Per germline, CDR1 SGHRS and CDR2 YFSETQ. The CDR3 covers 15 residues. Unmatched junction bases numbered 7, after V lost 5 bases and J lost 7 bases. CDR3 DNA: TGCGCCAGCAGGCTCCGGGACAGGGGGATCGGGGAGCTGTTTTTT. Protein: CASRLRDRGIGELFF.

This CDR3 is CASSPRGLAGGNTGELFF. The CDR3 DNA sequence: TGTGCCAGCAGCCCTCGTGGACTAGCGGGGGGGAACACCGGGGAGCTGTTTTTT. This sequence joins TRBV7-2 and TRBJ2-2, with 14 bases that match TRBD2. From germline, CDR1 is SGHTA and CDR2 FQGNSA. The length of the CDR3 is 18 residues. The V and J ends lost 5 bases and 1 base, in that order; junction bases with no gene match: 6.